The 5 T cell receptor beta chains listed next were all sequenced from one sample in a study of molecular identifiers for immune sequencing clone quantification. One entry per CDR3 protein, called by TCRdb with MiXCR from the PCR reads. The table records nearly 650,000 distinct CDR3 sequences, about 25% of them present only once. The sample comprised naive CD8+ T cells from blood, with Jurkat cell RNA spiked in. Sample subset: FACS-sorted CD8+CD4-CCR7+CD45RA+ naive T cells. These receptor sequences come from a human donor in good health. Some libraries in this study had Jurkat cell RNA spiked in.

This clonotype was counted between two and nine times. This chain joins TRBV13 and TRBJ2-4, with D possibly being TRBD2 (7 bases). The germline gives CDR1 PRHDT, CDR2 FYEKMQ (reference sequence). V lost 4 bases and J lost 2, with 21 bases in between. CDR3 length: 18 amino acids. The CDR3 nucleotides are TGTGCCAGCAGCTCCTATGCTCGAGGGGGGGTGACCAAAAACATTCAGTACTTC. Translated: CASSSYARGGVTKNIQYF.

The rearrangement uses TRBV19 and TRBJ1-5; maybe TRBD1 (5 bases). CDR1 LNHDA and CDR2 SQIVND come from the germline V gene (reference sequence). The CDR3 has 14 residues. The ends were cut back, 4 bases at V and 2 bases at J, with 9 bases in the middle. The CDR3 DNA reads as TGTGCCAGTAGTACAGACAGCCGCAATCAGCCCCAGCATTTT. Protein: CASSTDSRNQPQHF.

This clonotype was found once. A much larger clone is a single base away; this may be a read error. This chain links TRBV4-3 with TRBJ1-3; 7 nucleotides match TRBD1. CDR3 size: 16 residues. CDR1 is LGHNA, CDR2 YSLEER, per germline. CDR3 DNA sequence: TGCGACAGCAGCCAGGGGGACAGTACGGCTGGAAACACCATATATTTT. This translates into CDSSQGDSTAGNTIYF.

The V and J genes are TRBV20-1 and TRBJ2-1, with 10 bases identical to TRBD2. This CDR3 is 15 amino acids long. Looked up from germline, CDR1 is DFQATT and CDR2 is SNEGSKA (reference sequence). V gave up 1 base and J gave up 4 bases; unmatched junction bases: 4. The CDR3: CSARGASGRYNEQFF. Here the CDR3 DNA reads TGCAGTGCTAGAGGAGCTAGCGGGAGATACAATGAGCAGTTCTTC.

The chain carries TRBV18 and TRBJ2-4, with 7 bases that match TRBD2. With V trimmed by 0 bases and J by 2 bases, 7 bases remained unmatched. The CDR3 is made up of 17 amino acids. Germline V gene lookup returns CDR1 KGHSH and CDR2 LQKENI. The CDR3 loop is CASSPPRWEGTKNIQYF. CDR3 DNA sequence: TGTGCCAGCTCACCACCCCGTTGGGAGGGAACCAAAAACATTCAGTACTTC.